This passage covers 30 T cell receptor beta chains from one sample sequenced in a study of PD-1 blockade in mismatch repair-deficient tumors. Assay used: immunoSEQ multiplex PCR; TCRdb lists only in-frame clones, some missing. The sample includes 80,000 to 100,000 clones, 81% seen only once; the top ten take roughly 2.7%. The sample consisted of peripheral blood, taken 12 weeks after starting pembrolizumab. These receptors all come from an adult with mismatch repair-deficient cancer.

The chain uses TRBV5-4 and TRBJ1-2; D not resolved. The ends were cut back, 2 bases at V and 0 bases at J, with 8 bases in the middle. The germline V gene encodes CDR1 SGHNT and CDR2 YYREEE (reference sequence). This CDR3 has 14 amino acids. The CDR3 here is CASSFAPTNYGYTF. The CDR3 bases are TGTGCCAGCAGCTTCGCACCGACTAACTATGGCTACACCTTC. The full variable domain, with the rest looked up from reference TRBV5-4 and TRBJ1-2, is ETGVTQSPTHLIKTRGQQVTLRCSSQSGHNTVSWYQQALGQGPQFIFQYYREEENGRGNFPPRFSGLQFPNYSSELNVNALELDDSALYLCASSFAPTNYGYTFGSGTRLTVV.

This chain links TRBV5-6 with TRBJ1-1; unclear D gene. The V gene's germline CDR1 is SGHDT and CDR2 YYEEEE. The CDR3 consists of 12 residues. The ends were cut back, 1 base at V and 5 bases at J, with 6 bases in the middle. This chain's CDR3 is CASSLRGTEAFF. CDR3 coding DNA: TGTGCCAGCAGCTTGAGAGGGACTGAAGCTTTCTTT.

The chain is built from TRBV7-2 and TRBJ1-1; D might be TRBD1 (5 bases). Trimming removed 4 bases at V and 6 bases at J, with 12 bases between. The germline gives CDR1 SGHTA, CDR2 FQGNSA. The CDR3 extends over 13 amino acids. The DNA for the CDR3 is TGTGCCAGCAGCTCCGTTACGGGACCTGAAGCTTTCTTT. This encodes CASSSVTGPEAFF.

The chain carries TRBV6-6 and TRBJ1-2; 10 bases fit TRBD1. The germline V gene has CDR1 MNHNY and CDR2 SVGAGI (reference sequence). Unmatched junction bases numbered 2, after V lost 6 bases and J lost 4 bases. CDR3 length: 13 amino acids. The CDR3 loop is CASSRTGGYGYTF. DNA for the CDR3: TGTGCCAGCAGCAGGACAGGGGGCTATGGCTACACCTTC.

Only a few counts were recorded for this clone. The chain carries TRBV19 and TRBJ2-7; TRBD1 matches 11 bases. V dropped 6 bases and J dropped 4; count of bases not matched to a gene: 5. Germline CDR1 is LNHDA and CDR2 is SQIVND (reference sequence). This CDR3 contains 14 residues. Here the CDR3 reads CASRRTGGSYEQYF. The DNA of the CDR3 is TGTGCCAGTAGACGGACAGGGGGCTCTTACGAGCAGTACTTC.

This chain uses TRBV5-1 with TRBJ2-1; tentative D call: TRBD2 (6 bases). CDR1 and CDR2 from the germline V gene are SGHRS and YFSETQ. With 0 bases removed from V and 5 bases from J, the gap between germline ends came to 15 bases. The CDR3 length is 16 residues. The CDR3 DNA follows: TGCGCCAGCAGCTTGGCCGGGACTTCAGGAAACAATGAGCAGTTCTTC. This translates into CASSLAGTSGNNEQFF.

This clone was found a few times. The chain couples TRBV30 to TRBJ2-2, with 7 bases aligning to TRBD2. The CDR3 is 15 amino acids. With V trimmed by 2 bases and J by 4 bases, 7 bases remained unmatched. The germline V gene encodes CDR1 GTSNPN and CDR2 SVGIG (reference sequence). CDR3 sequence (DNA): TGTGCCTGGAGTTCGCGGGGGAGTATCACCGGGGAGCTGTTTTTT. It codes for CAWSSRGSITGELFF. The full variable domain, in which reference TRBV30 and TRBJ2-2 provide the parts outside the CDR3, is SQTIHQWPATLVQPVGSPLSLECTVEGTSNPNLYWYRQAAGRGLQLLFYSVGIGQISSEVPQNLSASRPQDRQFILSSKKLLLSDSGFYLCAWSSRGSITGELFFGEGSRLTVL.

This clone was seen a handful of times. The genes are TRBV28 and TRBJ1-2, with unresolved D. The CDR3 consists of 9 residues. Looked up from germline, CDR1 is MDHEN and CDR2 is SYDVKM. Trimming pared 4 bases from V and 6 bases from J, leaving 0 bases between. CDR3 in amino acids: CASSYGYTF. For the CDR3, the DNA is TGTGCCAGCAGTTATGGCTACACCTTC.

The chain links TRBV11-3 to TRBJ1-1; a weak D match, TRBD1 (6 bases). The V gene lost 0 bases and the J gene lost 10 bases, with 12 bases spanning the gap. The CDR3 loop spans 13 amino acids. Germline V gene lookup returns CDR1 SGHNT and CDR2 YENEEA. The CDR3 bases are TGTGCCAGCAGCTTAGAGGCAGGGGATGTAGCTTTCTTT. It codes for CASSLEAGDVAFF.

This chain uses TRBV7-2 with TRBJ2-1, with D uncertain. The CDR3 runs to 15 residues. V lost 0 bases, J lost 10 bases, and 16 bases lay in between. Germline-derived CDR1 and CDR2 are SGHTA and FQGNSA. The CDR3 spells CASSLAPRLPREQFF. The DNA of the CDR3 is TGTGCCAGCAGCTTAGCGCCCCGGCTCCCAAGGGAGCAGTTCTTC.

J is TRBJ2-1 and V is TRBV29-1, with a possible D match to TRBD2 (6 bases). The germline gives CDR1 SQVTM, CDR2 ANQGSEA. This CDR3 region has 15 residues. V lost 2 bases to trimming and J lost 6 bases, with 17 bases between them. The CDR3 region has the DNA TGCAGCGTTGAACTAGCGACTAGTAAGCCCAATGAGCAGTTCTTC. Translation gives CSVELATSKPNEQFF.

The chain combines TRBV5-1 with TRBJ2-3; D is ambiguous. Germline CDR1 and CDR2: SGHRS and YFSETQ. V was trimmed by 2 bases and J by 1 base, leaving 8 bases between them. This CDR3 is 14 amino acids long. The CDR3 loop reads CASSFRWGTDTQYF. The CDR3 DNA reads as TGCGCCAGCAGCTTCAGGTGGGGCACAGATACGCAGTATTTT.

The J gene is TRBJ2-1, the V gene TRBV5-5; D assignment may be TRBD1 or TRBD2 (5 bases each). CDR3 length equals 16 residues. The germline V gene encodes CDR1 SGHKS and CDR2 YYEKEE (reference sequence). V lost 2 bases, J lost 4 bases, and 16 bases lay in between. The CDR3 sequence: CASSLRGVADYNEQFF. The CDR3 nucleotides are TGTGCCAGCAGCTTAAGGGGAGTAGCCGATTACAATGAGCAGTTCTTC.

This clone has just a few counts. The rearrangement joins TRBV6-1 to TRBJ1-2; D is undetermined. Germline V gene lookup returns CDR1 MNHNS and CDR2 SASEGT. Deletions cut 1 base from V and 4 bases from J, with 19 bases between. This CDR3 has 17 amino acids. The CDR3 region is CASSEGSRGVRGYGYTF. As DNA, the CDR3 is TGTGCCAGCAGTGAAGGGTCCCGGGGAGTTCGTGGCTATGGCTACACCTTC.

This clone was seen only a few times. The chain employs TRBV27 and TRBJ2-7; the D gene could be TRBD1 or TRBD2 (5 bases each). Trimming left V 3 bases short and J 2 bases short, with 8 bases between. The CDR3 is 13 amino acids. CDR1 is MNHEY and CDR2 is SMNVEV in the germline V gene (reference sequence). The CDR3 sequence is CASSLWGTYEQYF. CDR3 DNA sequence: TGTGCCAGCAGTTTGTGGGGGACCTACGAGCAGTACTTC.

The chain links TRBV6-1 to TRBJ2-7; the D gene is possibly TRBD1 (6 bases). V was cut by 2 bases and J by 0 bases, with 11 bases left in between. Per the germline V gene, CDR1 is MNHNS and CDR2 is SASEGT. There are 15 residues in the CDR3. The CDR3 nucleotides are TGTGCCAGCAGTGAATTCGGGACAAGCTCCTACGAGCAGTACTTC. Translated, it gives CASSEFGTSSYEQYF.

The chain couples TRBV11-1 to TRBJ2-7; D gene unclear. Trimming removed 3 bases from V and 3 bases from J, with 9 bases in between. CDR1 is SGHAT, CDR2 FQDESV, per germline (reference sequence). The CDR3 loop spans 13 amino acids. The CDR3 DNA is TGTGCCAGCAGCTTCGGATATGACTACGAGCAGTACTTC. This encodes CASSFGYDYEQYF. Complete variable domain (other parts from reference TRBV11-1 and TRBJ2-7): EAEVAQSPRYKITEKSQAVAFWCDPISGHATLYWYRQILGQGPELLVQFQDESVVDDSQLPKDRFSAERLKGVDSTLKIQPAELGDSAMYLCASSFGYDYEQYFGPGTRLTVT.

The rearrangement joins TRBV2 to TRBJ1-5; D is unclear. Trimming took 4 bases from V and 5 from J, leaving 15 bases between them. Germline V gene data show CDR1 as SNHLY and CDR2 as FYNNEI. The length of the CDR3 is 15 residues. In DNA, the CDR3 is TGTGCCAGCAGTGGTATGGGTTTAACTCATCAGCCCCAGCATTTT. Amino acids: CASSGMGLTHQPQHF.

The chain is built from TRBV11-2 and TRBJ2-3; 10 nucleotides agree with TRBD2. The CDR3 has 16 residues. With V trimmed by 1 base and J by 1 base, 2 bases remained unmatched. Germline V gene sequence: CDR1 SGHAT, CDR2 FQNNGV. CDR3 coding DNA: TGTGCCAGCAGCTTAGGAGCGGGAGGGGGCACAGATACGCAGTATTTT. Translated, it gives CASSLGAGGGTDTQYF.

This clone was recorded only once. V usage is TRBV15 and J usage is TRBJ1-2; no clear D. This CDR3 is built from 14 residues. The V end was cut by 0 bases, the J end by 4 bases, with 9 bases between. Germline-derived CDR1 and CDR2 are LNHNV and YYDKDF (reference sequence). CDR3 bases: TGTGCCACCAGCAGAGAGGGGTTTGGCTATGGCTACACCTTC. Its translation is CATSREGFGYGYTF.

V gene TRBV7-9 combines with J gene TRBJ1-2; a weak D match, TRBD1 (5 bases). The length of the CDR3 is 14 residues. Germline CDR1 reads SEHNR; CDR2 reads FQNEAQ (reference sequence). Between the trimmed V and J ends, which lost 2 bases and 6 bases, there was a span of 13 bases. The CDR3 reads CASSLPTGLDGYTF. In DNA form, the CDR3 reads TGTGCCAGCAGCTTACCCACAGGTTTAGATGGCTACACCTTC. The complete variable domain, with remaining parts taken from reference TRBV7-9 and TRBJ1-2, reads DTGVSQNPRHKITKRGQNVTFRCDPISEHNRLYWYRQTLGQGPEFLTYFQNEAQLEKSRLLSDRFSAERPKGSFSTLEIQRTEQGDSAMYLCASSLPTGLDGYTFGSGTRLTVV.

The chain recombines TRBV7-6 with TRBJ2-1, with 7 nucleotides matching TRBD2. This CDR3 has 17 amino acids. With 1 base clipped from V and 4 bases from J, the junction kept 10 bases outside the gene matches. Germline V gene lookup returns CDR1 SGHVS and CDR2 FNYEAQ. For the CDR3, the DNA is TGTGCCAGCAGCTTAGGCCGTGGGGGTAGCGGGTACAATGAGCAGTTCTTC. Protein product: CASSLGRGGSGYNEQFF.

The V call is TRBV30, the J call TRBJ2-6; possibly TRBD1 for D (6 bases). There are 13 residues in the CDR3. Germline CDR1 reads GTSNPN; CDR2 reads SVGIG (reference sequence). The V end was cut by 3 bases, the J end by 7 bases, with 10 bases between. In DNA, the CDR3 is TGTGCCTGGAGCAGGGGCGGAGCCAACGTCCTGACTTTC. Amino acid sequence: CAWSRGGANVLTF. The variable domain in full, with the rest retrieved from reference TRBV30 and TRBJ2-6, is SQTIHQWPATLVQPVGSPLSLECTVEGTSNPNLYWYRQAAGRGLQLLFYSVGIGQISSEVPQNLSASRPQDRQFILSSKKLLLSDSGFYLCAWSRGGANVLTFGAGSRLTVL.

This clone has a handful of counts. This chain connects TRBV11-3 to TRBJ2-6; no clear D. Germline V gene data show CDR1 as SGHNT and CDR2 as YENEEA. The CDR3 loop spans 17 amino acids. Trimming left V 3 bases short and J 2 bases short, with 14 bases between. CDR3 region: CASSLKAGSAGANVLTF. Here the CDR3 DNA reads TGTGCCAGCAGCTTGAAGGCAGGATCGGCTGGGGCCAACGTCCTGACTTTC.

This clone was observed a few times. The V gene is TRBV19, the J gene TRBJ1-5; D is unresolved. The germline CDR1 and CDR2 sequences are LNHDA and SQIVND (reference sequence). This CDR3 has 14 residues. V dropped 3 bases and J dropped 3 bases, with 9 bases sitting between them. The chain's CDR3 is CASSIPGYNQPQHF. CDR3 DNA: TGTGCCAGTAGTATCCCCGGGTACAATCAGCCCCAGCATTTT.

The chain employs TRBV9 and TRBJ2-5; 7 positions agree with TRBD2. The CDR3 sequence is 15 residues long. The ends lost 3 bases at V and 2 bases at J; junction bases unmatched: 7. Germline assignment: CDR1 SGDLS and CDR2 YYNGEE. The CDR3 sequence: CASSAPRGLQETQYF. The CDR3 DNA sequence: TGTGCCAGCAGCGCACCTAGGGGACTACAAGAGACCCAGTACTTC.

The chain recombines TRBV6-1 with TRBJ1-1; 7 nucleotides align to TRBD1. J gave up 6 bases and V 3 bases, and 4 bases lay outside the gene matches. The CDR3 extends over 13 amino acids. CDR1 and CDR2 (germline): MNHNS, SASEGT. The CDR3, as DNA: TGTGCCAGCAGTGAGACAGGGTTAGCTGAAGCTTTCTTT. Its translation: CASSETGLAEAFF.

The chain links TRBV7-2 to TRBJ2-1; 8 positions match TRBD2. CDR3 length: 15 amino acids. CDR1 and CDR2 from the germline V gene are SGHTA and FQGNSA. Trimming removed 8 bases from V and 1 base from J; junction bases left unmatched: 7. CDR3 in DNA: TGTGCCAGCCGTACTAGCGGTAGATCCTACAATGAGCAGTTCTTC. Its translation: CASRTSGRSYNEQFF.

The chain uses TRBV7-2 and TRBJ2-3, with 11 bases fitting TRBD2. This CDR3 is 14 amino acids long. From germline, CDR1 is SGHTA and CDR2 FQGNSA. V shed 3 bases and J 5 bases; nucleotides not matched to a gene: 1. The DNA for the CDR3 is TGTGCCAGCAGCTTCGGGACTAGCGGAGATACGCAGTATTTT. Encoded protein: CASSFGTSGDTQYF.

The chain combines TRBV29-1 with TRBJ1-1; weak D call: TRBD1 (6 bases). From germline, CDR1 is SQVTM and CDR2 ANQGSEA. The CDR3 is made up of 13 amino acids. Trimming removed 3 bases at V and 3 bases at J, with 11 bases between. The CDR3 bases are TGCAGCGTTGACAAGGGGGGAGACACTGAAGCTTTCTTT. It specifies CSVDKGGDTEAFF. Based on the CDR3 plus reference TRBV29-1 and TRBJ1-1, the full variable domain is SAVISQKPSRDICQRGTSLTIQCQVDSQVTMMFWYRQQPGQSLTLIATANQGSEATYESGFVIDKFPISRPNLTFSTLTVSNMSPEDSSIYLCSVDKGGDTEAFFGQGTRLTVV.